This T cell receptor (beta chain) was sequenced during a study of post-analysis software for immune sequencing data. As for the study in general: The disease courses spanned relapsing-remitting, secondary progressive and progressive-relapsing forms of multiple sclerosis.

Prepared TCR beta cDNA libraries contained unique molecular identifiers. From around 0.96 to 9.9 million T cells, 400,000 to 650,000 cDNA molecules were obtained. TCRdb re-called the PCR reads with MiXCR, one entry per CDR3 protein. This repertoire shows approximately 460,000 distinct CDR3 sequences, under 55% found once; its top ten account for 9% to 13%. Study-wide findings and caveats: Patients used a handful of TRBV segments, including TRBV5-6, TRBV5-1 and TRBV20-1, more often than controls. Multiple sclerosis patients had significantly lower normalized Chao1 diversity than controls.

The germline gives CDR1 DFQATT, CDR2 SNEGSKA (reference sequence). The V gene end was trimmed by 0 bases and the J gene end by 12 bases; junction bases not matched to a gene: 10. This CDR3 is 16 amino acids long. This clonotype was observed a handful of times. The antigen remains undetermined. The specimen was blood. This rearrangement joins TRBV20-1 to TRBJ2-1; 14 nucleotides agree with TRBD2. The sequence was collected from a girl between 10 and 17 years old with multiple sclerosis. CDR3 in DNA: TGCAGTGCTAGAGATGCCGGGACTAGCGGGAGCCTAGGGCAGTTCTTC. It is translated as CSARDAGTSGSLGQFF.